Shown below are 17 T cell receptor beta chains from a single sample sequenced in a study of cytomegalovirus exposure and HLA in healthy donors (dated by TCRdb to the late 2010s). Receptors were amplified or captured by the immunoSEQ multiplex PCR assay. For the multiplex PCR, a mixture combining 60 forward primers for TCR Vbeta segments and 13 reverse primers for TCR Jbeta segments was used. Imported from immuneACCESS, the table was reduced by TCRdb to in-frame sequences with V and J called. These copies leave out some clones; in studies compared against another copy, an unresolved V gene accounts for under half, and the cause of the remainder is not known. This sample gives tens of thousands of clones in total; more than 55% of them show up just once. The ten largest clones add up to about 22% of the sample. Source material: PBMCs. The origin of the receptors is a woman in her 50s in good health and CMV-seropositive.

This clone was seen repeatedly, ten times or more. The chain carries TRBV5-8 and TRBJ2-1, with D tentatively TRBD2 (6 bases). Trimming took 0 bases from V and 4 from J, leaving 14 bases between them. The CDR3 sequence is 16 residues long. The germline gives CDR1 SGHTS, CDR2 YDEGEE. Written as DNA, the CDR3 is TGTGCCAGCAGCTTGGACAGGAGGGGATATTACAATGAGCAGTTCTTC. Encoded protein: CASSLDRRGYYNEQFF.

The V and J genes are TRBV7-6 and TRBJ2-7, with unresolved D. The ends were cut back, 0 bases at V and 3 bases at J, with 6 bases in the middle. The CDR3 is made up of 13 amino acids. Germline V gene sequence: CDR1 SGHVS, CDR2 FNYEAQ. CDR3 DNA: TGTGCCAGCAGCTTAGCCCCGTTCTACGAGCAGTACTTC. Its translation is CASSLAPFYEQYF.

This chain joins TRBV30 and TRBJ1-2, with a possible D match to TRBD1 (6 bases). Germline-derived CDR1 and CDR2 are GTSNPN and SVGIG (reference sequence). The CDR3 runs to 13 residues. V lost 7 bases to trimming and J lost 5 bases, with 17 bases between them. In DNA, the CDR3 is TGTGCCTCCACCCCCGGGGACAATTATGGCTACACCTTC. Translating gives CASTPGDNYGYTF.

The chain employs TRBV28 and TRBJ2-3; 7 bases line up with TRBD2. The germline V gene has CDR1 MDHEN and CDR2 SYDVKM. The trim removed 2 bases at V and 1 base at J, leaving 9 bases unmatched. The CDR3 length is 17 residues. The CDR3 coding sequence is TGTGCCAGCAGTTTACTCACTGCGGGGGTTGGCACAGATACGCAGTATTTT. Residues: CASSLLTAGVGTDTQYF. Full variable domain (rest looked up from reference TRBV28 and TRBJ2-3): DVKVTQSSRYLVKRTGEKVFLECVQDMDHENMFWYRQDPGLGLRLIYFSYDVKMKEKGDIPEGYSVSREKKERFSLILESASTNQTSMYLCASSLLTAGVGTDTQYFGPGTRLTVL.

The V call is TRBV5-6, the J call TRBJ1-2, with TRBD1 matching 7 bases. Germline CDR1 is SGHDT and CDR2 is YYEEEE. The CDR3 runs to 16 residues. V lost 0 bases to trimming and J lost 1 base; unmatched junction nucleotides: 6. For the CDR3, the DNA is TGTGCCAGCAGCTTGGTGAGGGACAGCCTTAACTATGGCTACACCTTC. Protein: CASSLVRDSLNYGYTF.

V gene TRBV5-4 combines with J gene TRBJ2-7, with D tentatively TRBD2 (6 bases). CDR1 SGHNT and CDR2 YYREEE come from the germline V gene (reference sequence). Trimming took 3 bases from V and 3 from J, leaving 10 bases between them. The CDR3 has 13 amino acids. CDR3 sequence reads: CASSSGLDYEQYF. CDR3 nucleotide sequence: TGTGCCAGCAGCTCGGGACTGGACTACGAGCAGTACTTC.

The chain employs TRBV7-9 and TRBJ2-5; TRBD2 might be the D (7 bases). The CDR3 has 16 residues. Per the germline V gene, CDR1 is SEHNR and CDR2 is FQNEAQ (reference sequence). V lost 6 bases to trimming and J lost 0 bases, with 17 bases between them. This chain's CDR3 is CASSRSGDTYQETQYF. DNA for the CDR3: TGTGCCAGCAGTAGGAGCGGGGACACATACCAAGAGACCCAGTACTTC. Together with reference TRBV7-9 and TRBJ2-5, the CDR3 gives the full variable domain: DTGVSQNPRHKITKRGQNVTFRCDPISEHNRLYWYRQTLGQGPEFLTYFQNEAQLEKSRLLSDRFSAERPKGSFSTLEIQRTEQGDSAMYLCASSRSGDTYQETQYFGPGTRLLVL.

The genes are TRBV10-3 and TRBJ1-2; 8 nucleotides align to TRBD1. Germline trimming cut 7 bases from V and 6 bases from J; bases unmatched to any gene: 7. CDR3 length: 13 amino acids. The germline gives CDR1 ENHRY, CDR2 SYGVKD. CDR3 DNA: TGTGCCATCATAAATCCAGGGGGCAATGGCTACACCTTC. Residues: CAIINPGGNGYTF.

The chain recombines TRBV18 with TRBJ1-2; possibly TRBD1 for D (5 bases). The CDR3 runs 15 residues. Trimming took off 2 bases at V and 4 bases at J, with 14 bases between the two ends. Germline-derived CDR1 and CDR2 are KGHSH and LQKENI. The CDR3 DNA reads as TGTGCCAGCTCACCAGAGCGTCTGGGGGGCTATGGCTACACCTTC. Its protein product is CASSPERLGGYGYTF.

The CDR3 nucleotides are TGTGCCAGCTCACCTGGACAGACCGATGGCTACACCTTC. It is translated as CASSPGQTDGYTF. The rearrangement links TRBV18 to TRBJ1-2; maybe TRBD1 (6 bases). CDR3 length equals 13 residues. V lost 3 bases and J 6 bases, leaving 11 bases between the germline ends. The germline CDR1 and CDR2 sequences are KGHSH and LQKENI.

The J gene is TRBJ1-6, the V gene TRBV7-9; D unresolved. Trimming removed 5 bases from V and 12 bases from J, with 17 bases in between. Looked up from germline, CDR1 is SEHNR and CDR2 is FQNEAQ (reference sequence). The CDR3 runs 14 residues. The CDR3 here is CASSAGNGREPLHF. The DNA for the CDR3 is TGTGCCAGCAGCGCCGGCAATGGGCGCGAACCCCTCCACTTT.

This chain links TRBV4-3 with TRBJ1-2; TRBD1 matches 8 bases. The V gene end was trimmed by 0 bases and the J gene end by 8 bases; junction bases not matched to a gene: 8. The V gene's germline CDR1 is LGHNA and CDR2 YSLEER. This CDR3 has 15 residues. The CDR3 DNA reads TGCGCCAGCAGCCAAGATGAACAGGGGGTCGGCGGCTACACCTTC. It translates to CASSQDEQGVGGYTF.

This clone was observed a handful of times. The J gene is TRBJ2-1, the V gene TRBV28, with 9 bases that match TRBD2. This CDR3 spans 14 amino acids. V shed 5 bases and J 6 bases; nucleotides not matched to a gene: 5. Germline V gene data show CDR1 as MDHEN and CDR2 as SYDVKM. The CDR3 region is CASSLAGPGNEQFF. The CDR3 nucleotides read TGTGCCAGCAGTCTAGCGGGGCCTGGCAATGAGCAGTTCTTC.

The chain recombines TRBV18 with TRBJ2-5; tentatively, D is TRBD2 (5 bases). Germline CDR1 and CDR2: KGHSH and LQKENI. The CDR3 spans 15 residues. With 3 bases removed from V and 1 base from J, the gap between germline ends came to 12 bases. CDR3 amino acids: CASSPGRTRQETQYF. DNA of the CDR3: TGTGCCAGCTCACCTGGGCGGACTCGCCAAGAGACCCAGTACTTC.

This clone has only a few counts. The chain carries TRBV4-2 and TRBJ1-4; D is ambiguous. Deletions cut 1 base from V and 3 bases from J, with 9 bases between. Germline V CDR1 and CDR2: LGHNA, YNFKEQ. The CDR3 extends over 15 amino acids. The CDR3 DNA follows: TGTGCCAGCAGCCAAGCAGGCAGCTCTAATGAAAAACTGTTTTTT. Its translation: CASSQAGSSNEKLFF.

The chain joins TRBV5-4 to TRBJ2-7, with 7 bases fitting TRBD1. The germline CDR1 and CDR2 sequences are SGHNT and YYREEE (reference sequence). V dropped 0 bases and J dropped 1; count of bases not matched to a gene: 7. This CDR3 has 16 residues. The DNA for the CDR3 is TGTGCCAGCAGCTTGGCCGGGACAGTCCGGTCCTACGAGCAGTACTTC. It is translated as CASSLAGTVRSYEQYF.

This clone was seen only a few times. The V gene is TRBV30, the J gene TRBJ2-7; 7 bases agree with TRBD1. CDR1 is GTSNPN, CDR2 SVGIG, per germline (reference sequence). The junction had 2 bases not matched to a gene; V was cut back by 0 bases and J by 6 bases. The CDR3 is 12 residues long. DNA for the CDR3: TGTGCCTGGAGTGTGGGACAGTCCGAGCAGTACTTC. It encodes CAWSVGQSEQYF.